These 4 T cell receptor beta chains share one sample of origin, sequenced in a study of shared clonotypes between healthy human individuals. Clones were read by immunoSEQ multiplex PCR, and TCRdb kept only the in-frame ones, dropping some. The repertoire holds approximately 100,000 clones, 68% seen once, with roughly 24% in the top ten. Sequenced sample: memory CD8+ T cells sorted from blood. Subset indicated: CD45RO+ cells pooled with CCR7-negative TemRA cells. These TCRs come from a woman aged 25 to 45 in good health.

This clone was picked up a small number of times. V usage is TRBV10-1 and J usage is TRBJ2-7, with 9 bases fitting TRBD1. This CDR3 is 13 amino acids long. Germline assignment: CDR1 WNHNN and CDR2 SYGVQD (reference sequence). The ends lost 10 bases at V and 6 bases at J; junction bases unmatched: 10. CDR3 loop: CANRQGVFGEQYF. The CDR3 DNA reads TGCGCCAACCGACAGGGGGTGTTCGGCGAGCAGTACTTC.

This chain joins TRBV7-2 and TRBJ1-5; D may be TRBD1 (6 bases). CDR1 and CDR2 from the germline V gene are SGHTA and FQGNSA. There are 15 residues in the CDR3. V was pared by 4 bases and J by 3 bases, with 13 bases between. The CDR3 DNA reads TGTGCCAGCAGCTCGAAAACAGGGACCAATCAGCCCCAGCATTTT. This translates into CASSSKTGTNQPQHF.

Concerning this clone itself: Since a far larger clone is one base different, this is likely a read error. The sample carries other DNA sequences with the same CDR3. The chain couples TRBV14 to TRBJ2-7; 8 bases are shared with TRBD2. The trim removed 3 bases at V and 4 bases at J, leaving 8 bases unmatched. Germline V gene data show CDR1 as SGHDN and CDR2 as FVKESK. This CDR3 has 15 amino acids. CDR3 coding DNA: TGTGCCAGCAGCCATTGGAGCGGGAGTTTTTACGAGCAGTACTTC. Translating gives CASSHWSGSFYEQYF.

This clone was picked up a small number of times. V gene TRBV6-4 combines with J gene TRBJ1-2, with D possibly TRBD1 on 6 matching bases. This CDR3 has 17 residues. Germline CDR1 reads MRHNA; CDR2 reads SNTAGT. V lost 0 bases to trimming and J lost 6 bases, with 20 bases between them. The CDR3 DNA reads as TGTGCCAGCAGTGACTCGCATACAGGAACAGGGACGCATGGCTACACCTTC. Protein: CASSDSHTGTGTHGYTF.